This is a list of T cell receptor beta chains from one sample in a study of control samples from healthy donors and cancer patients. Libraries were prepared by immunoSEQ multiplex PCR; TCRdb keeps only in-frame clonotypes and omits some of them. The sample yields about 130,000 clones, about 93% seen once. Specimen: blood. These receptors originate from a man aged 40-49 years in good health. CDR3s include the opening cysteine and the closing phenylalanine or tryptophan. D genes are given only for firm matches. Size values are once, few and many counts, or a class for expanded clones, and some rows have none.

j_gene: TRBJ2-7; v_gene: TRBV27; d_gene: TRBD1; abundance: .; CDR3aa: CASSLLTGAESYEQYF; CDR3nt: TGTGCCAGCAGTCTATTAACAGGGGCTGAATCCTACGAGCAGTACTTC
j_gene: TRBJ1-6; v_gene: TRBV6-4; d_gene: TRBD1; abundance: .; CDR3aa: CASSNDPGQGQPLHF; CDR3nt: TGTGCCAGCAGTAACGACCCGGGACAGGGACAACCCCTCCACTTT
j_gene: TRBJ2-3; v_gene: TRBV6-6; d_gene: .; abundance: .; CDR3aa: CASSLSTLRGGTDTQYF; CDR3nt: TGTGCCAGCAGTCTGTCAACCCTCAGGGGGGGCACAGATACGCAGTATTTT
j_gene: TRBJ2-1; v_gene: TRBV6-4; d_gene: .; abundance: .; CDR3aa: CASSPGWSTYNEQFF; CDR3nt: TGTGCCAGCAGTCCAGGGTGGAGCACCTACAATGAGCAGTTCTTC
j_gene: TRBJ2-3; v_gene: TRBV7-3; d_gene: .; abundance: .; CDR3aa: CASSLTGVSTDTQYF; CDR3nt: TGTGCCAGCAGCTTAACGGGAGTTAGCACAGATACGCAGTATTTT
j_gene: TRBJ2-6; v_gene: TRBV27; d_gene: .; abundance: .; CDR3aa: CASSFYGANVLTF; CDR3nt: TGTGCCAGCAGTTTCTATGGGGCCAACGTCCTGACTTTC
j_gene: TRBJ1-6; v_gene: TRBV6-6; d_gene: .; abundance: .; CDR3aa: CASTFGDSPLHF; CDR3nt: TGTGCCAGCACCTTCGGGGATTCACCCCTCCACTTT
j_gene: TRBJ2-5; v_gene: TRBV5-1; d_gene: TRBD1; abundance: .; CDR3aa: CASSSNPGTGGRAETQYF; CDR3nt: TGCGCCAGCAGCTCCAACCCCGGGACAGGGGGCCGGGCAGAGACCCAGTACTTC
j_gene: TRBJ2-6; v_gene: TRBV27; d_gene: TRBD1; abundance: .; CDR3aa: CASSFFRDSHSGANVLTF; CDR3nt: TGTGCCAGCAGTTTCTTCCGGGACAGCCACTCTGGGGCCAACGTCCTGACTTTC
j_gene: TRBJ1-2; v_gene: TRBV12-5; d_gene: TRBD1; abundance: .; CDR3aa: CASGLDRGLGVNYGYTF; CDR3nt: TGTGCTAGTGGTTTAGACAGGGGGCTAGGGGTCAACTATGGCTACACCTTC
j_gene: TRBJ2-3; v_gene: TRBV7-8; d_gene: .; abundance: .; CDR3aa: CASSLQLTDTQYF; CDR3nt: TGTGCCAGCAGCCTCCAACTCACAGATACGCAGTATTTT
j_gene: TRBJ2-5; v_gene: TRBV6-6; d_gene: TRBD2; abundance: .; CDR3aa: CASRTGTSGGGTQYF; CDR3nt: TGTGCCAGCAGAACCGGGACTAGCGGGGGAGGGACCCAGTACTTC
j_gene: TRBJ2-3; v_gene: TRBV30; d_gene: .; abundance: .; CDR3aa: CAWSVLARTQYF; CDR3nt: TGTGCCTGGAGTGTTTTAGCACGTACGCAGTATTTT
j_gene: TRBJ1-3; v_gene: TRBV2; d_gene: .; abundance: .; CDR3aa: CASSETPYSGNTIYF; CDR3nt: TGTGCCAGCAGTGAAACGCCTTACTCTGGAAACACCATATATTTT
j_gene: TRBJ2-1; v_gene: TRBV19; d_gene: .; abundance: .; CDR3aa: CASSMFAGAINEQFF; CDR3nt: TGTGCCAGTAGTATGTTCGCGGGGGCGATTAATGAGCAGTTCTTC
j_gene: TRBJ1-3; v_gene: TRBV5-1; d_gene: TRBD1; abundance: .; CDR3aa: CASSFGTGSLSGNTIYF; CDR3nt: TGCGCCAGCAGCTTCGGGACAGGGTCCCTCTCTGGAAACACCATATATTTT
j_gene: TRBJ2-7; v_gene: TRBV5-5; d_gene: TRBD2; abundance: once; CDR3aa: CASSGLTSGGYEQYF; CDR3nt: TGTGCCAGCAGCGGACTGACTAGCGGGGGGTACGAGCAGTACTTC
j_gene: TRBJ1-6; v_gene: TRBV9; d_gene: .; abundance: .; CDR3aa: CASSVAGDNSPLHF; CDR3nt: TGTGCCAGCAGCGTAGCAGGGGATAATTCACCCCTCCACTTT
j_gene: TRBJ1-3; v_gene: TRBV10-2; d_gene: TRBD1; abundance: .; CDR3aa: CASSEIRGEGNTIYF; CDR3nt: TGCGCCAGCAGTGAGATCAGGGGGGAAGGAAACACCATATATTTT
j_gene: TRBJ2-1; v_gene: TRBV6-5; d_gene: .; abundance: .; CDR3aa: CASSYDNEQFF; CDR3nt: TGTGCCAGCAGTTACGATAATGAGCAGTTCTTC
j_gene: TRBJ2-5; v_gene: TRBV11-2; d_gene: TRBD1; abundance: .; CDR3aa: CASSRDRLETQYF; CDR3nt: TGTGCCAGCAGTCGGGACAGATTAGAGACCCAGTACTTC
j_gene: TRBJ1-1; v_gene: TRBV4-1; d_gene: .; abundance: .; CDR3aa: CASSQGRVTRVNTEAFF; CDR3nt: TGCGCCAGCAGCCAAGGCAGGGTGACTCGGGTGAACACTGAAGCTTTCTTT
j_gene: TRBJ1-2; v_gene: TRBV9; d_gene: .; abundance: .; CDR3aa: CASSVEWGIYTF; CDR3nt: TGTGCCAGCAGCGTAGAATGGGGGATATACACCTTC
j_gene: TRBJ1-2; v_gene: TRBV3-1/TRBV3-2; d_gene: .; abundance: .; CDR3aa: CASSQTGGYGYTF; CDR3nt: TGTGCCAGCAGTCAGACAGGTGGCTATGGCTACACCTTC
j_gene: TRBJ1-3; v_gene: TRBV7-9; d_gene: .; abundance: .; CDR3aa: CASSPPVGGSPGNTIYF; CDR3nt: TGTGCCAGCAGCCCCCCGGTAGGGGGGTCACCTGGAAACACCATATATTTT
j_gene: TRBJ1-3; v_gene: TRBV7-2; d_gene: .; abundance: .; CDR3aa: CASSPIGGLSGNTIYF; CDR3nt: TGTGCCAGCAGCCCTATTGGGGGTCTCTCTGGAAACACCATATATTTT
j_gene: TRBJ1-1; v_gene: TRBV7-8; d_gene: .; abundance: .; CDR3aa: CASSQLLRSEAFF; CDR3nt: TGTGCCAGCAGCCAATTATTGAGAAGTGAAGCTTTCTTT
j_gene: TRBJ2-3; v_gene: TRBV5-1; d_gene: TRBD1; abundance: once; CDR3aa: CASSLGVQGAGDTQYF; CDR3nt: TGCGCCAGCAGCTTGGGAGTACAGGGGGCCGGGGATACGCAGTATTTT
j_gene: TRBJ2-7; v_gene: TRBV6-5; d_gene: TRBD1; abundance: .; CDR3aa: CASSYSGQGRYEQYF; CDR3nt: TGTGCCAGCAGTTACTCGGGACAGGGCCGTTACGAGCAGTACTTC
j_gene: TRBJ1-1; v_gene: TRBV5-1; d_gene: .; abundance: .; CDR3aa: CASVGEGTEAFF; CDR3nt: TGCGCCAGCGTCGGGGAGGGCACTGAAGCTTTCTTT
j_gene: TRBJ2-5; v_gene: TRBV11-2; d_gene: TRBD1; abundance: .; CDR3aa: CASSTGVTTQYF; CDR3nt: TGTGCCAGCAGCACAGGGGTGACGACCCAGTACTTC
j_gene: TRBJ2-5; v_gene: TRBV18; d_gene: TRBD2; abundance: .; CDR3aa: CASSPNGGAETQYF; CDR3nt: TGTGCCAGCTCACCCAACGGGGGGGCCGAGACCCAGTACTTC
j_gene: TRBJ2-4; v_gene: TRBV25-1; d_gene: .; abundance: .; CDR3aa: CASREGVQNIQYF; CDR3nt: TGTGCCAGCAGAGAGGGAGTTCAGAACATTCAGTACTTC
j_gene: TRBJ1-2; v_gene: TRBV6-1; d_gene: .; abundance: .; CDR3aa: CASSEPGRPILYGYTF; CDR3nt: TGTGCCAGCAGTGAGCCGGGAAGACCTATTCTTTATGGCTACACCTTC
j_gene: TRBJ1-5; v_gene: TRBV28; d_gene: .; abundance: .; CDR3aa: CASSPNNQPQHF; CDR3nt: TGTGCCAGCAGTCCTAACAATCAGCCCCAACATTTT
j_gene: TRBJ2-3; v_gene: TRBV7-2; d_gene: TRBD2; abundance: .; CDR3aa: CATLSSGGGGVTQYF; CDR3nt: TGTGCCACCCTCTCCTCTGGCGGGGGGGGAGTTACGCAGTATTTT
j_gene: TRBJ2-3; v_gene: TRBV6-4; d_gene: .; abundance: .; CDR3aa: CASSATPGGPGPSSTDTQYF; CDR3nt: TGTGCCAGCAGTGCAACCCCCGGGGGGCCAGGGCCCTCCAGCACAGATACGCAGTATTTT
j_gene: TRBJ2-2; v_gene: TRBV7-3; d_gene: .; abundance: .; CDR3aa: CASSLITAGELFF; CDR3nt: TGTGCCAGCAGCTTAATTACCGCCGGGGAGCTGTTTTTT
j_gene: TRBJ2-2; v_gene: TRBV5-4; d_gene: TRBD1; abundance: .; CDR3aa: CASSLGQGRNTGELFF; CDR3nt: TGTGCCAGCAGCTTAGGACAGGGGAGGAACACCGGGGAGCTGTTTTTT
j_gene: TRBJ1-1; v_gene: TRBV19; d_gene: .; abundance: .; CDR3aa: CASSIFGGVNTEAFF; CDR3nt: TGTGCCAGTAGTATTTTTGGGGGCGTGAACACTGAAGCTTTCTTT
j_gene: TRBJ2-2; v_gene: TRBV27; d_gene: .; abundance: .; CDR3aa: CASWGQNTGELFF; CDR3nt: TGTGCCAGTTGGGGACAGAACACCGGGGAGCTGTTTTTT
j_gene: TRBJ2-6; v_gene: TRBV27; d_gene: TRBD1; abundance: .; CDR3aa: CASSLSGTGLSGANVLTF; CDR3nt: TGTGCCAGCAGTTTATCCGGGACAGGATTATCTGGGGCCAACGTCCTGACTTTC
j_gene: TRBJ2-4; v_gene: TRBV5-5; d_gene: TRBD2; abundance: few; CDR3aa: CASSLEGGGANIQYF; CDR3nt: TGTGCCAGCAGCTTGGAAGGCGGGGGGGCCAACATTCAGTACTTC
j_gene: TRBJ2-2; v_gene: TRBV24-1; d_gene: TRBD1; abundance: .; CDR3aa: CATSDPGQEYTGELFF; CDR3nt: TGTGCCACCAGTGACCCGGGACAGGAATACACCGGGGAGCTGTTTTTT
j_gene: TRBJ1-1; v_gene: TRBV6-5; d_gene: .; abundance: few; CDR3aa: CASRTGSGSVVAFF; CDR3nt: TGTGCCAGCAGAACAGGGTCGGGTAGTGTGGTAGCTTTCTTT
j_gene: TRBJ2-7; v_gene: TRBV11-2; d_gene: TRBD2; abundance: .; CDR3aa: CASSYMAPISGITYEQYF; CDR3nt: TGTGCCAGCAGCTATATGGCTCCTATTAGCGGGATAACCTACGAGCAGTACTTC
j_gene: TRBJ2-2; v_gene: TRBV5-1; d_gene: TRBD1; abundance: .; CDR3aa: CASSSMTGTNTGELFF; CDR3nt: TGCGCCAGCAGCTCAATGACAGGGACCAACACCGGGGAGCTGTTTTTT
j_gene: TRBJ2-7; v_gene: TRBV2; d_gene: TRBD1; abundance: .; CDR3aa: CASSENRGGYEQYF; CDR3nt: TGTGCCAGCAGTGAAAACAGGGGCGGCTACGAGCAGTACTTC
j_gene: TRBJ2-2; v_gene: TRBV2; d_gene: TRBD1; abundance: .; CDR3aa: CASSEGTGVWEELFF; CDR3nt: TGTGCCAGCAGTGAAGGGACAGGGGTCTGGGAGGAGCTGTTTTTT
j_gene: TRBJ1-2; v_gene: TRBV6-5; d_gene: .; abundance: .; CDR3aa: CASSRARGAGRYTF; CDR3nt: TGTGCCAGCAGTCGCGCGAGGGGGGCTGGCCGCTACACCTTC
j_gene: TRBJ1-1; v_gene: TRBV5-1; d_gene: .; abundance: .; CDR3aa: CASSVNEGEAFF; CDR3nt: TGCGCCAGCAGTGTCAATGAGGGTGAAGCTTTCTTT
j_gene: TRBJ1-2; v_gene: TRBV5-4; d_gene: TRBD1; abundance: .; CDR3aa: CASSSSGTGSRLYGYTF; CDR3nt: TGTGCCAGCAGCTCCTCCGGGACAGGGTCTCGGCTCTATGGCTACACCTTC
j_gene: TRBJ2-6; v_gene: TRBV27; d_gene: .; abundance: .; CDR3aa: CASSLRSSGANVLTF; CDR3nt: TGTGCCAGCAGTTTACGGAGCTCTGGGGCCAACGTCCTGACTTTC